The 27 T cell receptor beta chains below come from one sample, sequenced in a study of blood T cell repertoires in COVID-19. Produced via immunoSEQ multiplex PCR; TCRdb's table is partial and in-frame only. Among some 310,000 clones listed, over 75% were seen once. The sequencing sample was made of peripheral blood. These receptors all come from a man aged 45-65 years with active or convalescent COVID-19.

This chain connects TRBV18 to TRBJ2-2; TRBD1 matches 10 bases. CDR1 KGHSH and CDR2 LQKENI come from the germline V gene. The V segment lost 2 bases and the J segment 6 bases; nucleotides outside the gene matches: 6. This CDR3 has 16 amino acids. CDR3 residues: CASSPIRQGAAGELFF. The CDR3 DNA reads as TGTGCCAGCTCACCAATTCGACAGGGGGCAGCCGGGGAGCTGTTTTTT.

The CDR3 region is CASLRGGAAMNTEAFF. The CDR3 DNA sequence: TGTGCCAGTCTACGTGGGGGGGCCGCAATGAACACTGAAGCTTTCTTT. The chain has TRBV19 and TRBJ1-1; possibly TRBD1 for D (6 bases). Looked up from germline, CDR1 is LNHDA and CDR2 is SQIVND (reference sequence). Trimming removed 8 bases from V and 0 bases from J, with 19 bases in between. This CDR3 contains 16 residues.

The chain couples TRBV12-3 or TRBV12-4 to TRBJ1-2; D remains unclear. The V end lost 3 bases, the J end lost 1 base, and 6 bases lay between the germline ends. This CDR3 spans 13 amino acids. CDR3 coding DNA: TGTGCCAGCAGTTTCATTAGTAACTATGGCTACACCTTC. Residues: CASSFISNYGYTF.

This chain joins TRBV11-1 and TRBJ2-3; maybe TRBD1 (6 bases). Germline loops: CDR1 SGHAT, CDR2 FQDESV (reference sequence). Trimming took 0 bases from V and 4 from J, leaving 14 bases between them. This CDR3 spans 16 amino acids. CDR3 region: CASSLAADSYSDTQYF. The CDR3 nucleotides are TGTGCCAGCAGCTTAGCGGCGGACAGCTATTCAGATACGCAGTATTTT.

The V and J genes are TRBV7-2 and TRBJ2-2; 7 bases map to TRBD1. The CDR3 is 18 residues long. Per germline, CDR1 SGHTA and CDR2 FQGNSA. J was trimmed by 5 bases and V by 0 bases; bases with no gene match: 12. The CDR3 here is CASSLARWIGGATGELFF. In DNA form, the CDR3 reads TGTGCCAGCAGCTTAGCTCGCTGGATAGGGGGCGCGACCGGGGAGCTGTTTTTT.

The chain recombines TRBV6-5 with TRBJ2-7; D possibly corresponds to TRBD2 (5 bases). V lost 6 bases and J 2 bases, leaving 14 bases between the germline ends. The CDR3 is 14 amino acids. Looked up from germline, CDR1 is MNHEY and CDR2 is SVGAGI. CDR3 protein: CASRRPRVPYEQYF. CDR3 DNA sequence: TGTGCCAGCAGGCGCCCGAGGGTACCCTACGAGCAGTACTTC.

This clone was detected only once. The V gene is TRBV28, the J gene TRBJ1-3; 7 nucleotides agree with TRBD1. The CDR3 consists of 15 residues. Germline V gives CDR1 MDHEN, CDR2 SYDVKM. The junction had 3 bases not matched to a gene; V was cut back by 0 bases and J by 4 bases. CDR3 residues: CASSLWTGWGNTIYF. CDR3 in DNA: TGTGCCAGCAGTTTATGGACAGGGTGGGGAAACACCATATATTTT.

This sequence joins TRBV10-1 and TRBJ2-1; no definite D call. V was clipped by 6 bases and J by 2 bases, with 11 bases between them. This CDR3 has 14 residues. Germline lookup yields CDR1 WNHNN and CDR2 SYGVQD (reference sequence). CDR3 in amino acids: CASSPTLAYNEQFF. The CDR3 DNA reads TGCGCCAGCAGCCCCACTCTTGCCTACAATGAGCAGTTCTTC.

This chain links TRBV12-5 with TRBJ2-1; D is possibly TRBD2 (5 bases). CDR1 LGHNT and CDR2 FRNRAP come from the germline V gene. The CDR3 spans 15 residues. Trimming shortened V by 7 bases and J by 9 bases, and 22 bases separated the two germline ends. CDR3 coding DNA: TGTGCTAGTGCCTCCGGGCTAGACGGTGGGAGTGAGCAGTTCTTC. Encoded protein: CASASGLDGGSEQFF.

The gene calls are TRBV5-4 and TRBJ1-3, with 7 bases aligning to TRBD1. Trimming at V came to 3 bases and at J to 4 bases, leaving 10 bases not matched to a gene. The CDR3 loop spans 16 amino acids. CDR1 and CDR2 from the germline V gene are SGHNT and YYREEE (reference sequence). The CDR3, as DNA: TGTGCCAGCAGCTCGAAGACAGGGTCCGACGGAAACACCATATATTTT. As protein: CASSSKTGSDGNTIYF.

The V gene is TRBV25-1, the J gene TRBJ2-1; 15 bases are shared with TRBD2. J lost 4 bases, V lost 5 bases, and 3 bases had no gene match. CDR1 and CDR2 from the germline V gene are MGHDK and SYGVNS. CDR3 size: 16 residues. The CDR3 region is CASSRTSGGVYNEQFF. DNA of the CDR3: TGTGCCAGCAGTCGGACTAGCGGGGGGGTATACAATGAGCAGTTCTTC.

This clone was detected a few times. The chain uses TRBV9 and TRBJ1-1; D is unclear. V was trimmed by 0 bases and J by 2 bases, leaving 8 bases between them. Germline V CDR1 and CDR2: SGDLS, YYNGEE. CDR3 size: 14 residues. CDR3 coding DNA: TGTGCCAGCAGCGTAGGCAGGATTAACACTGAAGCTTTCTTT. Translated: CASSVGRINTEAFF.

The V gene is TRBV19, the J gene TRBJ2-4, with D tentatively TRBD1 (6 bases). V was cut by 7 bases and J by 0 bases, with 10 bases left in between. Looked up from germline, CDR1 is LNHDA and CDR2 is SQIVND (reference sequence). The CDR3 extends over 14 amino acids. CDR3 in amino acids: CASNPGQAKNIQYF. The CDR3 nucleotides are TGTGCCAGTAACCCGGGACAAGCCAAAAACATTCAGTACTTC.

DNA for the CDR3: TGTGCCAGCAGTTCGCGACTAGGCCAAGAGACCCAGTACTTC. The encoded protein is CASSSRLGQETQYF. The rearrangement joins TRBV6-5 to TRBJ2-5, with D tentatively TRBD2 (6 bases). Per the germline V gene, CDR1 is MNHEY and CDR2 is SVGAGI. The germline V and J ends were trimmed by 4 bases and 1 base, with 10 bases remaining between them. The CDR3 has 14 amino acids.

The chain links TRBV27 to TRBJ2-3, with a tentative D call TRBD2 (6 bases). This CDR3 spans 13 amino acids. Germline V gene data show CDR1 as MNHEY and CDR2 as SMNVEV (reference sequence). Between the trimmed V and J ends, which lost 7 bases and 4 bases, there was a span of 12 bases. CDR3: CASTSGGSDTQYF. The DNA of the CDR3 is TGTGCCAGCACAAGTGGGGGGTCAGATACGCAGTATTTT.

This clone was detected only once. V gene TRBV11-2 combines with J gene TRBJ2-7; 9 positions match TRBD2. Germline trimming cut 0 bases from V and 2 bases from J; bases unmatched to any gene: 2. Germline V gene sequence: CDR1 SGHAT, CDR2 FQNNGV. CDR3 length equals 15 residues. The chain's CDR3 is CASSLESSGAYEQYF. CDR3 nucleotide sequence: TGTGCCAGCAGCTTAGAGTCTAGCGGGGCCTACGAGCAGTACTTC.

This chain connects TRBV2 to TRBJ2-7, with TRBD2 identical over 8 bases. The germline gives CDR1 SNHLY, CDR2 FYNNEI. There are 14 residues in the CDR3. Losses at the gene ends were 7 bases for V and 0 bases for J; bases not matched to a gene: 5. The CDR3 loop is CASKEGTSSYEQYF. The CDR3 DNA is TGTGCCAGCAAGGAGGGGACTAGCTCCTACGAGCAGTACTTC.

J is TRBJ1-4 and V is TRBV5-1; perhaps TRBD1 as D (6 bases). CDR1 SGHRS and CDR2 YFSETQ come from the germline V gene. CDR3 length: 15 residues. The V end lost 0 bases, the J end lost 6 bases, and 12 bases lay between the germline ends. The CDR3 sequence is CASSLDRAVDEKLFF. For the CDR3, the DNA is TGCGCCAGCAGCTTGGACAGGGCTGTAGATGAAAAACTGTTTTTT. Combining the CDR3 with reference TRBV5-1 and TRBJ1-4 gives the whole variable domain KAGVTQTPRYLIKTRGQQVTLSCSPISGHRSVSWYQQTPGQGLQFLFEYFSETQRNKGNFPGRFSGRQFSNSRSEMNVSTLELGDSALYLCASSLDRAVDEKLFFGSGTQLSVL.

The CDR3 here is CASSITAGGPNEQFF. In DNA, the CDR3 is TGTGCCAGTAGTATTACAGCGGGCGGACCCAATGAGCAGTTCTTC. The gene calls are TRBV19 and TRBJ2-1; a weak D match, TRBD2 (6 bases). Germline-derived CDR1 and CDR2 are LNHDA and SQIVND (reference sequence). V was shortened by 3 bases and J by 6 bases, with 15 bases between the two germline ends. This CDR3 has 15 residues.

This clone has only one observation. The chain is built from TRBV6-5 and TRBJ2-2, with TRBD2 as a possible D gene (5 bases). The CDR3 covers 13 residues. The V and J ends lost 5 bases and 4 bases respectively, with 8 bases between them. Germline assignment: CDR1 MNHEY and CDR2 SVGAGI. CDR3 protein: CASSKRGTGELFF. Written as DNA, the CDR3 is TGTGCCAGCAGTAAACGGGGCACCGGGGAGCTGTTTTTT.

The genes are TRBV2 and TRBJ1-6; D not certain. CDR1 and CDR2 (germline): SNHLY, FYNNEI. Trimming removed 2 bases at V and 9 bases at J, with 14 bases between. CDR3 length equals 15 residues. The CDR3: CASSEWSGLSSPLHF. For the CDR3, the DNA is TGTGCCAGCAGTGAATGGTCCGGGTTAAGTTCACCCCTCCACTTT.

The chain joins TRBV4-3 to TRBJ1-3; perhaps TRBD1 as D (6 bases). The germline V gene has CDR1 LGHNA and CDR2 YSLEER. V was trimmed by 3 bases and J by 3 bases, leaving 12 bases between them. The CDR3 is made up of 15 amino acids. For the CDR3, the DNA is TGCGCCAGCAGCCAGGGGGGGGCCGGTGGAAACACCATATATTTT. It is translated as CASSQGGAGGNTIYF.

The chain carries TRBV28 and TRBJ1-3, with TRBD1 as a possible D gene (6 bases). This CDR3 has 15 residues. Trimming took 8 bases from V and 4 from J, leaving 18 bases between them. Germline lookup yields CDR1 MDHEN and CDR2 SYDVKM. Here the CDR3 reads CASRPSDRRGNTIYF. For the CDR3, the DNA is TGTGCCAGCCGCCCCTCGGACAGACGAGGAAACACCATATATTTT.

This clone has just a few counts. V usage is TRBV6-6 and J usage is TRBJ1-3; no clear D. This CDR3 is built from 14 residues. CDR1 is MNHNY, CDR2 SVGAGI, per germline (reference sequence). V was pared by 6 bases and J by 3 bases, with 12 bases between. The DNA of the CDR3 is TGTGCCAGCAGATTGCCCGAGGGTGGAAACACCATATATTTT. As protein: CASRLPEGGNTIYF.

This chain joins TRBV19 and TRBJ2-2; the D gene is possibly TRBD2 (5 bases). The CDR3 is 13 residues long. Per germline, CDR1 LNHDA and CDR2 SQIVND (reference sequence). Trimming took off 2 bases at V and 5 bases at J, with 6 bases between the two ends. The CDR3, as DNA: TGTGCCAGTAGTATAAGAGGGACCGGGGAGCTGTTTTTT. Translated, it gives CASSIRGTGELFF.

J is TRBJ2-7 and V is TRBV10-3; possibly TRBD1 for D (5 bases). The CDR3 has 16 residues. The ends were cut back, 3 bases at V and 1 base at J, with 16 bases in the middle. CDR1 is ENHRY, CDR2 SYGVKD, per germline. The CDR3 spells CAISESQVRTSYEQYF. In DNA, the CDR3 is TGTGCCATCAGTGAATCACAGGTTCGCACTTCCTACGAGCAGTACTTC.

The DNA for the CDR3 is TGTGCCAGCAGCCAAGATGCCAGGTACGTGGATACGCAGTATTTT. Protein: CASSQDARYVDTQYF. The chain joins TRBV4-2 to TRBJ2-3; D remains ambiguous. Trimming left V 0 bases short and J 6 bases short, with 13 bases between. The CDR3 consists of 15 residues. Germline V gene data show CDR1 as LGHNA and CDR2 as YNFKEQ.